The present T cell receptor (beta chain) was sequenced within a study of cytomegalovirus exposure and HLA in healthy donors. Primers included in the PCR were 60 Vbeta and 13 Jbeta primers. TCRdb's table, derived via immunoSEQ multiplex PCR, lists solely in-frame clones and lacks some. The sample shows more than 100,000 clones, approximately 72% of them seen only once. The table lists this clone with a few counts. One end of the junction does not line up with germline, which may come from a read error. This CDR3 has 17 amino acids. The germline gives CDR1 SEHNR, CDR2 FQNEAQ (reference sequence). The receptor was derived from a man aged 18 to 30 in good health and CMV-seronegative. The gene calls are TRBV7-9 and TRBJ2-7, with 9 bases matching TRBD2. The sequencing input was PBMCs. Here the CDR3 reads CSSSFSRILAGSYEQYF. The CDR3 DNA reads TGTTCCAGCAGCTTTTCCCGGATACTAGCGGGCTCCTACGAGCAGTACTTC.